Many counts were recorded for the clone carrying this T cell receptor (beta chain). Its antigen is not identified. The data were obtained in a study of T cell repertoires in cytomegalovirus infection. At the level of the study: Public TCR beta signatures provided an indication of both CMV infection and a matching HLA type.

TCRdb independently ran MiXCR on the reads; one entry per CDR3 protein. The sample includes roughly 140,000 distinct CDR3 sequences, 23% of them seen just once. Study findings and constraints: The ex vivo response was dominated by HLA-C-restricted CMV-specific TCR beta clonotypes. The cumulative frequency of public TCR beta families distinguished individuals who carried CMV together with the relevant HLA.

The receptor was isolated from a human donor in good health (CMV status not recorded). Some clones in this sample may be carry-over from other donors' samples. The sequenced material came from PBMCs.

The CDR3 is CASSLAGQGRAQPQHF. The CDR3 DNA reads as TGTGCCAGCAGTTTGGCGGGACAGGGGCGCGCCCAGCCCCAGCATTTT. This chain uses TRBV28 with TRBJ1-5; 10 bases agree with TRBD1. Unmatched junction bases numbered 9, after V lost 3 bases and J lost 7 bases. The germline V gene has CDR1 MDHEN and CDR2 SYDVKM. The CDR3 runs to 16 residues.